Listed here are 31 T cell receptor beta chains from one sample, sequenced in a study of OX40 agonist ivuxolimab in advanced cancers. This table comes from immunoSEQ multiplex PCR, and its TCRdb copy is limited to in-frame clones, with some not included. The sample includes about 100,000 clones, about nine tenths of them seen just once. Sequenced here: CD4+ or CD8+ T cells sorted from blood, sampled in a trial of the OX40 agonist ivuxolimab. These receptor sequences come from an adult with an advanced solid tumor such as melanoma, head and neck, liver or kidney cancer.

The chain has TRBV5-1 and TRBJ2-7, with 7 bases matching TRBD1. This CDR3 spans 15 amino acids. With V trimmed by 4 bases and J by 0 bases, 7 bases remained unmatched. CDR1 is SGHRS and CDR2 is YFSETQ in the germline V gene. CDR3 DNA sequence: TGCGCCAGCAGCCCTGTGACAGGGCGCTCCTACGAGCAGTACTTC. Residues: CASSPVTGRSYEQYF.

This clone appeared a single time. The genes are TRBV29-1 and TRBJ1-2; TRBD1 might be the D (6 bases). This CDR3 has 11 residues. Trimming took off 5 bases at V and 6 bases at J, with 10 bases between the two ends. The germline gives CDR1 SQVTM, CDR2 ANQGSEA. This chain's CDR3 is CSVRGGNGYTF. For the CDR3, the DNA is TGCAGCGTTAGAGGGGGGAATGGCTACACCTTC.

CDR3 sequence reads: CSAPGQGQNIQYF. In DNA form, the CDR3 reads TGCAGCGCCCCGGGACAGGGTCAAAACATTCAGTACTTC. This chain links TRBV29-1 with TRBJ2-4, with 9 bases aligning to TRBD1. Per the germline V gene, CDR1 is SQVTM and CDR2 is ANQGSEA. J was trimmed by 5 bases and V by 7 bases; bases with no gene match: 6. The CDR3 extends over 13 amino acids.

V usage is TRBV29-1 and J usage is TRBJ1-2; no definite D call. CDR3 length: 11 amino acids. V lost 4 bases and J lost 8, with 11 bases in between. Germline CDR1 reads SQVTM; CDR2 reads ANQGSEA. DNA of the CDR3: TGCAGCGTTGTGAAGGCTTTCGGCTACACCTTC. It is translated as CSVVKAFGYTF.

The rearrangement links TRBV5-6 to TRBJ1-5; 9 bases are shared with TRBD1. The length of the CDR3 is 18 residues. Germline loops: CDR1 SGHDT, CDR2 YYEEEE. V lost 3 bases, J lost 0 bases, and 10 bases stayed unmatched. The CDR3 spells CASSYTGTGRYSNQPQHF. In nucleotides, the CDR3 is TGTGCCAGCAGCTATACCGGGACAGGGCGATATAGCAATCAGCCCCAGCATTTT.

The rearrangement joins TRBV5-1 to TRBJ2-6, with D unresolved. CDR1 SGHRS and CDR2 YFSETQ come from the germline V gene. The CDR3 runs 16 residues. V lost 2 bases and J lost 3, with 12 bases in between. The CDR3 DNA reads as TGCGCCAGCAGCTTCCGAGGCGACCGTGGGGCCAACGTCCTGACTTTC. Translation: CASSFRGDRGANVLTF.

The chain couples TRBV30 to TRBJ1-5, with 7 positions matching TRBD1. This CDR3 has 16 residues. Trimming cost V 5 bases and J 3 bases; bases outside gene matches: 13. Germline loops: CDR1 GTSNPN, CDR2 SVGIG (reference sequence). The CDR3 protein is CAWHPGTADFNQPQHF. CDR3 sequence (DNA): TGTGCCTGGCACCCCGGGACAGCCGATTTCAATCAGCCCCAGCATTTT.

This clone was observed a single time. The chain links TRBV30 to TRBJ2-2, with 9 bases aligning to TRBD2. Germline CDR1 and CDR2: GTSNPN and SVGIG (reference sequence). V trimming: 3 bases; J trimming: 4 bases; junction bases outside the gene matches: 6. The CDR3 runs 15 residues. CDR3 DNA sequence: TGTGCCTGGAGACGGCAGCGGGGGGTCACCGGGGAGCTGTTTTTT. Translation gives CAWRRQRGVTGELFF.

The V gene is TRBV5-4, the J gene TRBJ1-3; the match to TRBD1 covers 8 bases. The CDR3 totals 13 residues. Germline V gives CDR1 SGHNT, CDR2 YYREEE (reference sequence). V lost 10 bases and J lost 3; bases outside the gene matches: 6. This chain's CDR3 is CAGWDRRGNTIYF. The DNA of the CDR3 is TGTGCCGGATGGGACAGGCGTGGAAACACCATATATTTT.

The CDR3 DNA follows: TGTGCCAGTAGTATCGGTACAGATTCCTACGAGCAGTACTTC. Protein: CASSIGTDSYEQYF. The rearrangement links TRBV19 to TRBJ2-7; D unclear. CDR3 length equals 14 residues. V was clipped by 3 bases and J by 1 base, with 10 bases between them. Germline assignment: CDR1 LNHDA and CDR2 SQIVND (reference sequence).

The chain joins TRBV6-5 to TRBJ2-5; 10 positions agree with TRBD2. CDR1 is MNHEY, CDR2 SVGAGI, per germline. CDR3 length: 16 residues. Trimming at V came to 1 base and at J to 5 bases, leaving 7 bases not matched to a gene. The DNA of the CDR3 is TGTGCCAGCAGTTACTTTTCAAGCGGGGGGGCGGAGACCCAGTACTTC. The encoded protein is CASSYFSSGGAETQYF.

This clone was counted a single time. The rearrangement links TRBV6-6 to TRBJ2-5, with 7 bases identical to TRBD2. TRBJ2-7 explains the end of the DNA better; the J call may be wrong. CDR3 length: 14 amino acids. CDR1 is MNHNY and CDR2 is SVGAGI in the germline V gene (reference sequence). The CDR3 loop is CASSYSSGAYEQYF. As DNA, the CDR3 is TGTGCCAGCAGTTATTCTAGCGGCGCCTACGAGCAGTACTTC.

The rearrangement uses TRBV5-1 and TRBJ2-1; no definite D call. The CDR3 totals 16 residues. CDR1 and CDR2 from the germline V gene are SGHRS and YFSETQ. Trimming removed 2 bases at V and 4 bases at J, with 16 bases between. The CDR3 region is CASSFGATTTYNEQFF. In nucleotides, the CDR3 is TGCGCCAGCAGCTTCGGTGCAACAACGACTTACAATGAGCAGTTCTTC.

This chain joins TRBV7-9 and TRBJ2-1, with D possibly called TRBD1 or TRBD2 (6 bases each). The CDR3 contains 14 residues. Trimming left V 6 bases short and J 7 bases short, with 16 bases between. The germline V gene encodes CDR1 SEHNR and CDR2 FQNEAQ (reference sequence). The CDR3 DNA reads TGTGCCAGCAGTCACGGGGGCCGAGAGAATGAGCAGTTCTTC. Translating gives CASSHGGRENEQFF.

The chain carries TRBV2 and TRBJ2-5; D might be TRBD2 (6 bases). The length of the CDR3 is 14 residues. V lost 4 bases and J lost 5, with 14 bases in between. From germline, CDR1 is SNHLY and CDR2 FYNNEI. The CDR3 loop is CASSVATAGETQYF. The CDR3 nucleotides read TGTGCCAGCAGTGTTGCCACCGCGGGGGAGACCCAGTACTTC.

Here the CDR3 reads CASSPHGTDNTGELFF. The CDR3, as DNA: TGTGCCAGCAGCCCCCACGGGACCGATAACACCGGGGAGCTGTTTTTT. V is TRBV9 and J is TRBJ2-2; tentatively, D is TRBD1 or TRBD2 (5 bases each). The V end was cut by 4 bases, the J end by 2 bases, with 15 bases between. Germline V CDR1 and CDR2: SGDLS, YYNGEE. This CDR3 has 16 residues.

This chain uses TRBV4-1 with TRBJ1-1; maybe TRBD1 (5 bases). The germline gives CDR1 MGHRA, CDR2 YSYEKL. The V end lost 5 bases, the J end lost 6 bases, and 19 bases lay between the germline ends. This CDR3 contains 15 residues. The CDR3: CASSGGDGFWPEAFF. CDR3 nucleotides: TGCGCCAGCAGCGGGGGAGACGGATTCTGGCCTGAAGCTTTCTTT.

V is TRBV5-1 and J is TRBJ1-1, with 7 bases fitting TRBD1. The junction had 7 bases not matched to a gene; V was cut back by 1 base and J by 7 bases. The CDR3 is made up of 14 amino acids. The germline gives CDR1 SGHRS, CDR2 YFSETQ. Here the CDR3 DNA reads TGCGCCAGCAGCTTGATAACAGGGGTCGGTGAAGCTTTCTTT. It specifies CASSLITGVGEAFF.

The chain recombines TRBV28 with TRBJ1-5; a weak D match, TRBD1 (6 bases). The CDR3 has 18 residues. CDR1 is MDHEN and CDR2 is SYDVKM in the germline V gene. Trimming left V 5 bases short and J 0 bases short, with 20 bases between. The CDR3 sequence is CASSAQGVLQYSNQPQHF. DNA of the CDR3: TGTGCCAGCAGTGCACAGGGAGTCCTTCAATATAGCAATCAGCCCCAGCATTTT.

This CDR3 is CASSIDRQGLRSGNTIYF. CDR3 coding DNA: TGTGCCAGTAGTATAGATCGACAGGGTCTCCGCTCTGGAAACACCATATATTTT. This rearrangement joins TRBV19 to TRBJ1-3, with 7 nucleotides matching TRBD1. With 0 bases clipped from V and 0 bases from J, the junction kept 8 bases outside the gene matches. The germline gives CDR1 LNHDA, CDR2 SQIVND (reference sequence). The CDR3 spans 18 residues.

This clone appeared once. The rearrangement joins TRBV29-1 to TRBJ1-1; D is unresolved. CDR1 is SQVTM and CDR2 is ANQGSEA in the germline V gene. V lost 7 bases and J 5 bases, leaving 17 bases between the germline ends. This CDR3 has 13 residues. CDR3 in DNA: TGCAGCGCCCCGGTGGGTCGAGGGACTGAAGCTTTCTTT. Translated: CSAPVGRGTEAFF.

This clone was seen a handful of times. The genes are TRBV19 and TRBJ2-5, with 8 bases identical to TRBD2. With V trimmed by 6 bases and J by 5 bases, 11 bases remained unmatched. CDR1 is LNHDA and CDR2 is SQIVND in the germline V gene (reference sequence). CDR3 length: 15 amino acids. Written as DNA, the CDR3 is TGTGCCAGTAGCCCTGGACTAGCTGGGCGGGAGACCCAGTACTTC. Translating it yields CASSPGLAGRETQYF.

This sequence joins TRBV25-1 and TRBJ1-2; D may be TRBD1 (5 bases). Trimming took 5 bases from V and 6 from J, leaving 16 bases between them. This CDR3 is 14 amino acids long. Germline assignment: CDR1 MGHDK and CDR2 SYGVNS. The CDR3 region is CASSPPGRLNGYTF. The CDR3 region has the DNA TGTGCCAGCAGTCCCCCAGGGAGGTTAAATGGCTACACCTTC.

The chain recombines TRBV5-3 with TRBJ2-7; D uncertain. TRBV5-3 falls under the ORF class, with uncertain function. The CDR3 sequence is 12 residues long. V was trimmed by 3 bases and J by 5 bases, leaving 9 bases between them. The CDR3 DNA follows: TGTGCCAGAAGCTGGATGGGGAACGAGCAGTACTTC. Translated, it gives CARSWMGNEQYF.

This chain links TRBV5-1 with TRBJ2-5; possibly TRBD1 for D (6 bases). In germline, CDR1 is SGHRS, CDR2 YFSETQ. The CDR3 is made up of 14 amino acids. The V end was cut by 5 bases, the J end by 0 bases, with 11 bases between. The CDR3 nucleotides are TGCGCCAGCAGTCAGGGACACAACCAAGAGACCCAGTACTTC. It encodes CASSQGHNQETQYF.

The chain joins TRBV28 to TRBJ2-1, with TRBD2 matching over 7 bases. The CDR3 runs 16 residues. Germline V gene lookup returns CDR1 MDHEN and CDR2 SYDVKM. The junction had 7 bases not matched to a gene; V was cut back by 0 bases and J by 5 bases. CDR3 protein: CASSLWSLAVNNEQFF. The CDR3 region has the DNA TGTGCCAGCAGTTTATGGTCCCTAGCGGTTAACAATGAGCAGTTCTTC.

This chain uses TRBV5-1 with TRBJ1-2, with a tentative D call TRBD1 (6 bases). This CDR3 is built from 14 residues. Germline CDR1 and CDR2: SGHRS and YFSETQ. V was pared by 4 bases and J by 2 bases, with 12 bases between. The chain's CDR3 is CASSQDRTNYGYTF. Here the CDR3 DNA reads TGCGCCAGCAGCCAAGACAGGACCAACTATGGCTACACCTTC.

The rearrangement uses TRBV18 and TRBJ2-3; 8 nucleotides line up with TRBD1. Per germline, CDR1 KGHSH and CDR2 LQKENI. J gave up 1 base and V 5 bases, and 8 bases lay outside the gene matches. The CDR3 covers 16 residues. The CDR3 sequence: CASSFAGGSGTDTQYF. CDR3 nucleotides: TGTGCCAGCTCATTCGCAGGGGGCTCGGGCACAGATACGCAGTATTTT.

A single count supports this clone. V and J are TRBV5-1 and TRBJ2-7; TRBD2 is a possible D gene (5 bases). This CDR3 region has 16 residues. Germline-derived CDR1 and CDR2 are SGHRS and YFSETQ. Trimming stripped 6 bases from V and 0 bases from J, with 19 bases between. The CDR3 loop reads CASTPRAGVSSYEQYF. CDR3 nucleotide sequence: TGCGCCAGCACTCCGAGGGCGGGTGTCAGCTCCTACGAGCAGTACTTC. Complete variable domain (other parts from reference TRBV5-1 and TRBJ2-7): KAGVTQTPRYLIKTRGQQVTLSCSPISGHRSVSWYQQTPGQGLQFLFEYFSETQRNKGNFPGRFSGRQFSNSRSEMNVSTLELGDSALYLCASTPRAGVSSYEQYFGPGTRLTVT.

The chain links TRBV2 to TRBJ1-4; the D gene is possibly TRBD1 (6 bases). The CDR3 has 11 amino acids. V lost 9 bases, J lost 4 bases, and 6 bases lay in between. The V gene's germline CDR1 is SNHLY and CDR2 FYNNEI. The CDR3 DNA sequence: TGTGCCAGACAGGGTAATGAAAAACTGTTTTTT. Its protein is CARQGNEKLFF.

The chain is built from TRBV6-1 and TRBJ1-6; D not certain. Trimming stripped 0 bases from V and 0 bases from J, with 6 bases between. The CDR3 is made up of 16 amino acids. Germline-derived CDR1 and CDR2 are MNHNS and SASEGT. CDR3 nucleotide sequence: TGTGCCAGCAGTGAAGCGGGCTTCTCCTATAATTCACCCCTCCACTTT. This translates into CASSEAGFSYNSPLHF.